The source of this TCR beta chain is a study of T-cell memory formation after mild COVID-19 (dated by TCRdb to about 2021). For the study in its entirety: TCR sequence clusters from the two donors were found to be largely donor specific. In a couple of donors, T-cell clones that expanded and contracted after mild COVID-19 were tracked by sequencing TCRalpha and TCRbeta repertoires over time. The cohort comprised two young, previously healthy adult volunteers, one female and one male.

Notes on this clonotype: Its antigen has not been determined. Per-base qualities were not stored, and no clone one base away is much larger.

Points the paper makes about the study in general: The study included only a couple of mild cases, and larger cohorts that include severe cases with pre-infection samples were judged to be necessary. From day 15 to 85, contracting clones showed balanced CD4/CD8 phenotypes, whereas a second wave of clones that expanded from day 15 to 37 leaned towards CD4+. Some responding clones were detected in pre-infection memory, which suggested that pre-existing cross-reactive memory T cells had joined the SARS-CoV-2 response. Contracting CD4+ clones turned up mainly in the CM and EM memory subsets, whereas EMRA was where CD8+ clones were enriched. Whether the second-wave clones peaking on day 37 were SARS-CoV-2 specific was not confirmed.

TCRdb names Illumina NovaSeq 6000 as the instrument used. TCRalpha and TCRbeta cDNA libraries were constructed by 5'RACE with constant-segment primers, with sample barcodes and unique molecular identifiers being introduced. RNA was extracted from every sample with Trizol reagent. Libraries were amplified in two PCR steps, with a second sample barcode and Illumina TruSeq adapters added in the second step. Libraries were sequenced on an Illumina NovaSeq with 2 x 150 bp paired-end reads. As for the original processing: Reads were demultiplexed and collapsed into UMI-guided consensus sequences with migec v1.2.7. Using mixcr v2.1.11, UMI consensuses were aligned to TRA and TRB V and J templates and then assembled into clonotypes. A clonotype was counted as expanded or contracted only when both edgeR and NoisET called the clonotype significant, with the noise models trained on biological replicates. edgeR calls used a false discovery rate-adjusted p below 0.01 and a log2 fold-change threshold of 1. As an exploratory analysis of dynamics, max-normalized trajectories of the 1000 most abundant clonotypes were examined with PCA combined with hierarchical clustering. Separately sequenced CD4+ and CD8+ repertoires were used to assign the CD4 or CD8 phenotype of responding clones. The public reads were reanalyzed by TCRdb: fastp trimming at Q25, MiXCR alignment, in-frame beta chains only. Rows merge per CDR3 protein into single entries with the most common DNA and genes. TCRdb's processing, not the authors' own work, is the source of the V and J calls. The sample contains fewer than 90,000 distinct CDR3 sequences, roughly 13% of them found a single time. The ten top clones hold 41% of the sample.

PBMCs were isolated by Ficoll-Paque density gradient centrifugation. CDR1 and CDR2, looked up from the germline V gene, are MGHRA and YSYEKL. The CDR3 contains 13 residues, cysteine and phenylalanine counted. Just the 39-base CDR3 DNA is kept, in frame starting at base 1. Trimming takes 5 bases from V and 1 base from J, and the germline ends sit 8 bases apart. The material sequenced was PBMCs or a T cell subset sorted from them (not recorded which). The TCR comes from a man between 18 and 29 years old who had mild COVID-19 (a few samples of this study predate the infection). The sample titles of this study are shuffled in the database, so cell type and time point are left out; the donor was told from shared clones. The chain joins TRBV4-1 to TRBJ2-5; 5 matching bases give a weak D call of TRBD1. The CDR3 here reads CASSGQGQETQYF. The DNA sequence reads TGCGCCAGCAGCGGGCAGGGCCAAGAGACCCAGTACTTC.